Included here is one T cell receptor (beta chain) sequence, with context. CDR1 and CDR2 (germline): MGHDK, SYGVNS. The CDR3 has 15 residues. The V and J ends lost 5 bases and 6 bases, in that order; junction bases with no gene match: 6. This entry belongs to a study of T cells after yellow fever vaccination. Overall study: For low cell numbers, libraries were made with SMART-Seq v4 Ultra Low Input.

In TCRdb, the 5' RACE reads were re-called with MiXCR into one record per CDR3 protein. The top ten hold approximately 3% of the sample, which has 200,000 to 250,000 distinct CDR3 sequences, 3% to 3.5% seen once. Sequenced here: CD4+ T cells sorted from PBMCs, sampled 10 days after the yellow fever booster vaccination. V and J are TRBV25-1 and TRBJ1-4; TRBD1 matches 10 bases. The origin of this receptor is a man between 18 and 29 years old who received the YFV17D yellow fever vaccine. CDR3 residues: CASSPLGTGDEKLFF. The CDR3 DNA follows: TGTGCCAGCAGTCCTCTGGGGACAGGGGATGAAAAACTGTTTTTT.